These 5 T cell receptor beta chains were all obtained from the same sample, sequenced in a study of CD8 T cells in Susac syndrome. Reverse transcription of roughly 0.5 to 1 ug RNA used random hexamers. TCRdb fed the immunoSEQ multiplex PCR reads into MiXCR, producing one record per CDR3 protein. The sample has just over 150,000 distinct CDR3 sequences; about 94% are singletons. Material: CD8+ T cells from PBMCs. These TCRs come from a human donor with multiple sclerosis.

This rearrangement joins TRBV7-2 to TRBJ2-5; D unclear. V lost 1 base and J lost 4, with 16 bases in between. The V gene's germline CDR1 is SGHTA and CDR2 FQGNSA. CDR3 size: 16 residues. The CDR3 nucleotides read TGTGCCAGCAGCTTAGTGTTGAGATCCCACTCAGAGACCCAGTACTTC. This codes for CASSLVLRSHSETQYF. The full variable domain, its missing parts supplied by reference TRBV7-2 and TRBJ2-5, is GAGVSQSPSNKVTEKGKDVELRCDPISGHTALYWYRQSLGQGLEFLIYFQGNSAPDKSGLPSDRFSAERTGGSVSTLTIQRTQQEDSAVYLCASSLVLRSHSETQYFGPGTRLLVL.

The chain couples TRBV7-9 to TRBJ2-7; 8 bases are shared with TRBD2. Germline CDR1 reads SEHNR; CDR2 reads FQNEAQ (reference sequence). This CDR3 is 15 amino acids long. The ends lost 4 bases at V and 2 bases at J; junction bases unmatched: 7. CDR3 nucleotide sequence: TGTGCCAGCAGCTCTGAAAGCGGGGGTCCCTACGAGCAGTACTTC. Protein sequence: CASSSESGGPYEQYF.

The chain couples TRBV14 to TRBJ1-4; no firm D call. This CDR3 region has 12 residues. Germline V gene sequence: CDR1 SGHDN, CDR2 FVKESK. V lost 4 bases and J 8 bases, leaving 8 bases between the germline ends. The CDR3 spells CASSPLGEKLFF. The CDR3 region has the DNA TGTGCCAGCAGCCCGTTGGGGGAAAAACTGTTTTTT.

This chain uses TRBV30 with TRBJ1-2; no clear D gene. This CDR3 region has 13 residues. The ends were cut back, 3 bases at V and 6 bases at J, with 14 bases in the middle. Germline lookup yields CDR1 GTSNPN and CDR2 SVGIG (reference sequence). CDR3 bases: TGTGCCTGGAGAGTTCCTCAGTATGATGGCTACACCTTC. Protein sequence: CAWRVPQYDGYTF.

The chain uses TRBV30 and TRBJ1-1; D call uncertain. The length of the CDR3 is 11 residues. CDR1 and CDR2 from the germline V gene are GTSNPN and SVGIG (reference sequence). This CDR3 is CARGRNTEAFF. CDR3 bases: TGTGCTCGCGGTAGGAACACTGAAGCTTTCTTT.